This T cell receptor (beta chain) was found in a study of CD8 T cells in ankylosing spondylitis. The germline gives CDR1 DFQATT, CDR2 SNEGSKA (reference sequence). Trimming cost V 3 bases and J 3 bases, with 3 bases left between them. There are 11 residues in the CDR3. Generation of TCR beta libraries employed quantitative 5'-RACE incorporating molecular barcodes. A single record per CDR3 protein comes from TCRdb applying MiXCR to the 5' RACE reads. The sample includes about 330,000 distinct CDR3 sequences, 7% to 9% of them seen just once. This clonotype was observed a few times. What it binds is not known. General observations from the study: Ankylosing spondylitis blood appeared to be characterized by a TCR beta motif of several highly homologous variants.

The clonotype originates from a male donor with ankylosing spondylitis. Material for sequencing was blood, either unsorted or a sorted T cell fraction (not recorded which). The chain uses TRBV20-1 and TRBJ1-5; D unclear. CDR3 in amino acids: CSARDNQPQHF. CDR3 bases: TGCAGTGCTAGGGACAATCAGCCCCAGCATTTT.